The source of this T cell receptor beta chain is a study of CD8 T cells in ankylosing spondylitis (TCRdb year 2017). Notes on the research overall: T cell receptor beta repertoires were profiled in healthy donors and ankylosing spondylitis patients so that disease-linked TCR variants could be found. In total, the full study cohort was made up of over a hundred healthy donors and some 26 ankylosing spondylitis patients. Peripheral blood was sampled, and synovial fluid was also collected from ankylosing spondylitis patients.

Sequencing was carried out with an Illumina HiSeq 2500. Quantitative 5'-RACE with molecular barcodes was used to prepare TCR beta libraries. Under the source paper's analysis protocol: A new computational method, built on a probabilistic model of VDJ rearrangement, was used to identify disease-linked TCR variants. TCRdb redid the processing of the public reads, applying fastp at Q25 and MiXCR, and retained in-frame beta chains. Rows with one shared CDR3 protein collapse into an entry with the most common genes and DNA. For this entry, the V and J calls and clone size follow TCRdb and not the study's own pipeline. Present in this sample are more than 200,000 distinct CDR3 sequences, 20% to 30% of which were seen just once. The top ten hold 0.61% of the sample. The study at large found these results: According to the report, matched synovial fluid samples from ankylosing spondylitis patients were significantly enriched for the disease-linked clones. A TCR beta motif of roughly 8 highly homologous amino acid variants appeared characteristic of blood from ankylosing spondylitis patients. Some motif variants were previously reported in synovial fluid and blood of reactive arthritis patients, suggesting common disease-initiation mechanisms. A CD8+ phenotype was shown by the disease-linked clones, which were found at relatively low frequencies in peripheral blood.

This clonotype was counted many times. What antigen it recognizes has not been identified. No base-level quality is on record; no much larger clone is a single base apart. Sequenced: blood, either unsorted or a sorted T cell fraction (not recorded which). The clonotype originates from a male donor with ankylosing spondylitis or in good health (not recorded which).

In nucleotides, the sequence is TGTGCCATCGGGCGACTAGCGATCACAGATACGCAGTATTTT. Its protein is CAIGRLAITDTQYF. The rearranged segments are TRBV10-3 and TRBJ2-3, with 8 central nucleotides matching TRBD2. V and J are trimmed by 8 bases and 2 bases, and the gene matches miss 6 bases of the junction. The germline V gene sets CDR1 to ENHRY and CDR2 to SYGVKD. Including cysteine and phenylalanine, the CDR3 has 14 amino acids. The sequence is cut down to CDR3 DNA, 42 bases in frame from base 1.